This T cell receptor beta chain derives from a study of blood T cell repertoires in COVID-19. The wider study: Acute-phase and convalescent COVID-19 samples originated in the United States, Italy and Spain.

TCRdb keeps only in-frame clones here, not all; method: immunoSEQ multiplex PCR. The sample includes 120,000 to 150,000 clones, 81% of them seen just once. Trimming removed 1 base from V and 3 bases from J; junction bases left unmatched: 2. CDR1 is SGHNT and CDR2 is YYREEE in the germline V gene (reference sequence). The CDR3 consists of 14 residues. The chain uses TRBV5-4 and TRBJ1-1; 8 bases are a match to TRBD1. The specimen sequenced was peripheral blood. This TCR derives from a human donor with acute or convalescent COVID-19. The donor label of this sample is uncertain. As DNA, the CDR3 is TGTGCCAGCAGCTTGCAGGGGGCCCACACTGAAGCTTTCTTT. It encodes CASSLQGAHTEAFF.